Presented here are 26 T cell receptor beta chains from one specimen sequenced in a study of T cells after yellow fever vaccination (dated by TCRdb to between 2018 and 2021). The meaning of the sample's treatment or condition label: live attenuated yellow fever vaccine strain. The protocol used for the library was 5' RACE. The sequencing machine was an Illumina HiSeq 2500. The public sequencing data were trimmed at Q25 with fastp and processed into clonotypes with MiXCR by TCRdb, which kept only in-frame beta chains. All rows with the same CDR3 protein become a single entry with the most common DNA and genes. The sample table shows fewer than 650,000 distinct CDR3 sequences, and 20% to 25% are seen once. About 15% of the sample comes from the top ten. This specimen was PBMCs, taken around 3 weeks after the first yellow fever vaccination. These receptor sequences come from a man aged 18 to 29 who received the YFV17D yellow fever vaccine.

This clonotype occurred a few times. The chain joins TRBV6-6 to TRBJ1-3, with 7 bases matching TRBD1. Germline CDR1 reads MNHNY; CDR2 reads SVGAGI (reference sequence). The CDR3 length is 11 residues. Losses at the gene ends were 11 bases for V and 14 bases for J; bases not matched to a gene: 12. The CDR3 sequence is CAGSDGTEVYF. CDR3 nucleotides: TGTGCCGGATCGGATGGGACAGAAGTATATTTT.

This clonotype has a count of ten or more. The chain joins TRBV27 to TRBJ2-7; 12 positions agree with TRBD1. J lost 7 bases, V lost 5 bases, and 12 bases had no gene match. This CDR3 is 16 amino acids long. Germline assignment: CDR1 MNHEY and CDR2 SMNVEV (reference sequence). In DNA form, the CDR3 reads TGTGCCAGCAGTCTAGTCGGGGACAGGGGGCTTCGGGAGCAGTACTTC. This sequence encodes CASSLVGDRGLREQYF.

There are many counts of this clonotype. The chain couples TRBV6-4 to TRBJ1-2, with TRBD1 matching over 8 bases. Germline V gene sequence: CDR1 MRHNA, CDR2 SNTAGT. The CDR3 is 14 amino acids. The V and J ends lost 3 bases and 8 bases, in that order; junction bases with no gene match: 8. The CDR3 loop reads CASSDQGQGGGYTF. DNA for the CDR3: TGTGCCAGCAGTGATCAAGGACAGGGTGGGGGCTACACCTTC.

The chain combines TRBV4-1 with TRBJ2-4; possibly TRBD2 for D (5 bases). The CDR3 extends over 14 amino acids. CDR1 and CDR2 from the germline V gene are MGHRA and YSYEKL. V lost 6 bases, J lost 6 bases, and 15 bases lay in between. CDR3 loop: CASSWLAEGNIQYF. The CDR3 bases are TGCGCCAGCAGTTGGTTGGCAGAGGGAAACATTCAGTACTTC.

The CDR3 here is CASSEARRVFRETQYF. In DNA form, the CDR3 reads TGTGCCAGCAGTGAAGCGCGCAGGGTTTTTAGAGAGACCCAGTACTTC. The gene calls are TRBV2 and TRBJ2-5; the D gene is possibly TRBD1 (5 bases). The germline gives CDR1 SNHLY, CDR2 FYNNEI. Trimming left V 0 bases short and J 4 bases short, with 15 bases between. This CDR3 has 16 amino acids.

The V gene is TRBV24-1, the J gene TRBJ2-6, with D unresolved. This CDR3 region has 13 residues. The germline V and J ends were trimmed by 4 bases and 2 bases, with 2 bases remaining between them. The germline gives CDR1 KGHDR, CDR2 SFDVKD. CDR3 sequence: CATSEPGANVLTF. DNA for the CDR3: TGTGCCACCAGTGAGCCTGGGGCCAACGTCCTGACTTTC.

A few counts support this clonotype. V usage is TRBV25-1 and J usage is TRBJ1-2, with D unclear. V lost 1 base, J lost 5 bases, and 8 bases lay in between. Germline V gene data show CDR1 as MGHDK and CDR2 as SYGVNS. The CDR3 is 13 amino acids. In DNA, the CDR3 is TGTGCCAGCAGTGAATGGGGAAGTTATGGCTACACCTTC. Its protein is CASSEWGSYGYTF.

Ten or more counts support this clonotype. V gene TRBV11-2 combines with J gene TRBJ2-5, with D perhaps assigned TRBD1 or TRBD2 (5 bases each). The CDR3 covers 15 residues. CDR1 is SGHAT, CDR2 FQNNGV, per germline. With 4 bases removed from V and 7 bases from J, the gap between germline ends came to 19 bases. As DNA, the CDR3 is TGTGCCAGCAGCTATTATGCGCTGACTGGGGGGACCCAGTACTTC. Protein product: CASSYYALTGGTQYF.

DNA for the CDR3: TGCGCCAGCAGCCAAGATTTCGGGACAGGGGCCGAGCAGTACTTC. This encodes CASSQDFGTGAEQYF. The V gene is TRBV4-3, the J gene TRBJ2-7; 10 bases match TRBD1. The CDR3 spans 15 residues. With V trimmed by 0 bases and J by 6 bases, 5 bases remained unmatched. Germline V gene data show CDR1 as LGHNA and CDR2 as YSLEER.

In this sample, this clonotype turned up a few times. The chain couples TRBV29-1 to TRBJ1-4; tentatively, D is TRBD1 (5 bases). V lost 4 bases and J lost 8, with 11 bases in between. The CDR3 covers 12 residues. Germline loops: CDR1 SQVTM, CDR2 ANQGSEA. DNA for the CDR3: TGCAGCGTTGGAGGGGTTGGGGAAAAACTGTTTTTT. Translating gives CSVGGVGEKLFF.

This clonotype was observed a few times. The J gene is TRBJ1-4, the V gene TRBV7-2; a possible D gene is TRBD1 (5 bases). The CDR3 is 14 residues long. V was pared by 8 bases and J by 7 bases, with 17 bases between. Germline CDR1 SGHTA, CDR2 FQGNSA. The CDR3 protein is CASRRAGGAEKLFF. CDR3 bases: TGTGCCAGCCGAAGGGCAGGCGGGGCTGAAAAACTGTTTTTT.

J is TRBJ2-2 and V is TRBV9, with 8 nucleotides matching TRBD1. Germline CDR1 reads SGDLS; CDR2 reads YYNGEE. The trim removed 1 base at V and 7 bases at J, leaving 3 bases unmatched. The CDR3 contains 14 residues. CDR3 coding DNA: TGTGCCAGCAGCGTACAGGGGGCGGTCGGGGAGCTGTTTTTT. Its translation: CASSVQGAVGELFF.

The chain carries TRBV6-4 and TRBJ2-3; tentative D call: TRBD2 (6 bases). This CDR3 region has 16 residues. From germline, CDR1 is MRHNA and CDR2 SNTAGT. Trimming stripped 7 bases from V and 1 base from J, with 18 bases between. This CDR3 reads CASTALMGEGTDTQYF. CDR3 sequence (DNA): TGTGCCAGCACGGCCCTTATGGGGGAGGGCACAGATACGCAGTATTTT.

The chain couples TRBV5-1 to TRBJ1-1; 9 nucleotides align to TRBD1. This CDR3 region has 14 residues. V lost 4 bases and J lost 5; bases outside the gene matches: 6. The germline V gene encodes CDR1 SGHRS and CDR2 YFSETQ. The CDR3 DNA follows: TGCGCCAGCAGCCCCGACAGGGGGACGACTGAAGCTTTCTTT. Amino acids: CASSPDRGTTEAFF.

The V and J genes are TRBV9 and TRBJ2-5; D unclear. The V and J ends lost 0 bases and 2 bases respectively, with 11 bases between them. Germline CDR1 and CDR2: SGDLS and YYNGEE. The CDR3 has 15 amino acids. The chain's CDR3 is CASSVASSVQETQYF. Here the CDR3 DNA reads TGTGCCAGCAGCGTAGCCTCCTCCGTTCAAGAGACCCAGTACTTC.

The V call is TRBV7-9, the J call TRBJ1-6; D is unresolved. The germline gives CDR1 SEHNR, CDR2 FQNEAQ (reference sequence). The length of the CDR3 is 15 residues. V was cut by 1 base and J by 4 bases, with 8 bases left in between. CDR3 amino acids: CASSLDGSYNSPLHF. In DNA form, the CDR3 reads TGTGCCAGCAGCTTAGACGGGTCATATAATTCACCCCTCCACTTT.

There are a few counts of this clonotype. The rearrangement uses TRBV6-2 or TRBV6-3 and TRBJ2-5; D might be TRBD1 or TRBD2, each matching 5 bases. The CDR3 sequence is 14 residues long. Trimming took off 6 bases at V and 5 bases at J, with 16 bases between the two ends. Germline V lookup: CDR1 MNHEY, CDR2 SVGEGT. In DNA form, the CDR3 reads TGTGCCAGCAGCTGGAAGCCGGGACCGGAGACCCAGTACTTC. It yields the protein CASSWKPGPETQYF.

This chain uses TRBV11-1 with TRBJ1-6; D might be TRBD1 (5 bases). This CDR3 spans 18 amino acids. V was cut by 2 bases and J by 6 bases, with 20 bases left in between. Germline V gene sequence: CDR1 SGHAT, CDR2 FQDESV (reference sequence). The CDR3 loop reads CASSLSMTRTGLNSPLHF. The DNA of the CDR3 is TGTGCCAGCAGCTTATCTATGACCCGTACGGGGCTTAATTCACCCCTCCACTTT.

The chain carries TRBV7-8 and TRBJ2-7; a weak D match, TRBD1 (8 bases). Germline V gene lookup returns CDR1 SGHVS and CDR2 FQNEAQ. V gave up 6 bases and J gave up 7 bases, with 19 bases separating them. The CDR3 runs 14 residues. The CDR3 spells CASRQRDRNGEQYV. The CDR3 coding sequence is TGTGCCAGCAGGCAGCGGGACAGGAATGGGGAGCAGTACGTC.

The chain carries TRBV12-3 or TRBV12-4 and TRBJ2-2; 13 positions agree with TRBD2. This CDR3 is 19 amino acids long. V shed 6 bases and J 6 bases; nucleotides not matched to a gene: 16. CDR3: CASSRLAGGPPIPAGELFF. CDR3 nucleotide sequence: TGTGCCAGCAGCCGACTAGCGGGGGGCCCTCCTATTCCAGCCGGGGAGCTGTTTTTT.

This clonotype was picked up many times. The chain joins TRBV10-3 to TRBJ2-3; 10 nucleotides align to TRBD2. The CDR3 runs to 19 residues. J gave up 5 bases and V 4 bases, and 18 bases lay outside the gene matches. Per germline, CDR1 ENHRY and CDR2 SYGVKD. The CDR3 DNA reads as TGTGCCATCAGTGCCTCGGGGGCTAGCGGGGGCCTCGCCCGAGATACGCAGTATTTT. Translation gives CAISASGASGGLARDTQYF.

The V call is TRBV29-1, the J call TRBJ2-3; D is tentatively TRBD1 or TRBD2 (7 bases each). CDR1 is SQVTM, CDR2 ANQGSEA, per germline. CDR3 size: 14 residues. V was trimmed by 3 bases and J by 5 bases, leaving 15 bases between them. The CDR3: CSVDPGGGGDTQYF. CDR3 nucleotide sequence: TGCAGCGTTGACCCAGGGGGGGGAGGAGATACGCAGTATTTT.

The chain employs TRBV4-2 and TRBJ1-1, with a possible D match to TRBD1 (6 bases). CDR3 size: 15 residues. V was shortened by 0 bases and J by 2 bases, with 10 bases between the two germline ends. Germline CDR1 reads LGHNA; CDR2 reads YNFKEQ. This CDR3 is CASSQEARGNTEAFF. CDR3 in DNA: TGTGCCAGCAGCCAAGAAGCCAGGGGCAACACTGAAGCTTTCTTT.

The chain employs TRBV20-1 and TRBJ2-7, with TRBD2 identical over 9 bases. The CDR3 runs to 13 residues. Per germline, CDR1 DFQATT and CDR2 SNEGSKA (reference sequence). The V and J ends lost 4 bases and 3 bases, in that order; junction bases with no gene match: 4. The CDR3 here is CSAIAGDLYEQYF. For the CDR3, the DNA is TGCAGTGCTATAGCGGGGGACCTCTACGAGCAGTACTTC.

This clonotype was counted at least ten times. One end of the junction fails to match germline, which may point to a read error. V and J are TRBV5-1 and TRBJ2-3; D perhaps matches TRBD2 (5 bases). The CDR3 consists of 14 residues. CDR1 is SGHRS, CDR2 YFSETQ, per germline. The CDR3 DNA follows: TGTGCCAGCAGCTTATCGGGAAGGACAGATACGCAGTATTTT. Residues: CASSLSGRTDTQYF.

The chain has TRBV5-1 and TRBJ2-1; D remains unclear. This CDR3 is 15 amino acids long. Trimming removed 5 bases at V and 2 bases at J, with 14 bases between. Germline CDR1 is SGHRS and CDR2 is YFSETQ. As DNA, the CDR3 is TGCGCCAGCAGATTGAACCCTGGGCCCTACAATGAGCAGTTCTTC. As protein: CASRLNPGPYNEQFF.